This paragraph reports one T cell receptor beta chain. Its antigen is undetermined. The data were produced by immunoSEQ multiplex PCR, yet TCRdb's version contains in-frame clones alone and is incomplete. Of 55,000 to 80,000 clones listed, 85% to 95% are singletons. This specimen comes from a study of graft-versus-host responses after intestinal transplantation. Background on the study: Recipients got multivisceral, liver-intestinal, or isolated intestinal transplants.

Whole-study findings and limits: Ileal or blood samples showed some GvH clones first, and such clones were also found in recipient marrow. Early post-transplant HvG declines tracked with peak circulating GvH clone levels.

In germline, CDR1 is MNHEY, CDR2 SMNVEV (reference sequence). The junction had 12 bases not matched to a gene; V was cut back by 10 bases and J by 4 bases. CDR3 length equals 15 residues. The V gene is TRBV27, the J gene TRBJ2-3; 9 nucleotides agree with TRBD2. This clonotype was sampled from a human donor who was the organ donor for an intestinal transplant. The material was unstimulated CD8+ T cells sorted from spleen or lymph node cells, obtained before transplant. CDR3 loop: CATRPGREGPDTQYF. The CDR3 nucleotides read TGTGCCACCCGACCGGGGCGGGAGGGGCCAGATACGCAGTATTTT.